The rows below give T cell receptor beta chains drawn from one sample of a study of Ad26.COV2.S vaccination and SARS-CoV-2 variants. Clones were sequenced by immunoSEQ multiplex PCR, and TCRdb holds only the in-frame ones, with some missing. The sample lists 300,000 to 400,000 clones, about 86% occurring once. Source: peripheral blood, taken in a trial of Ad26.COV2.S vaccine versus placebo. The source is a person aged 18-60 years who received the Ad26.COV2.S COVID-19 vaccine or a placebo. The CDR3 runs from the conserved cysteine through the conserved F or W. The order of the fields is D gene, clone size, CDR3 length, J gene, V gene, CDR3 DNA, CDR3 protein. A D gene is named only where the DNA matches it firmly. Some rows have no size entry. The others give once, few or many, or a class for an expanded clone.

d_gene: -; abundance: -; len: 12; j_gene: TRBJ1-4; v_gene: TRBV23-1; CDR3nt: TGCGCCAGCAGTCCCAGGGTTCCCAAACTGTTTTTT; CDR3aa: CASSPRVPKLFF
d_gene: -; abundance: -; len: 13; j_gene: TRBJ1-3; v_gene: TRBV29-1; CDR3nt: TGCAGCGTTGTGGAAGGGACTGGAAACACCATATATTTT; CDR3aa: CSVVEGTGNTIYF
d_gene: TRBD1; abundance: -; len: 15; j_gene: TRBJ1-4; v_gene: TRBV7-3; CDR3nt: TGTGCCAGCAGCCTAACAGGGGGACGGGGAGAAAAACTGTTTTTT; CDR3aa: CASSLTGGRGEKLFF
d_gene: -; abundance: few; len: 14; j_gene: TRBJ1-1; v_gene: TRBV6-5; CDR3nt: TGTGCCAGCAGCTTATATCGGGGGAACACTGAAGCTTTCTTT; CDR3aa: CASSLYRGNTEAFF
d_gene: -; abundance: -; len: 14; j_gene: TRBJ2-7; v_gene: TRBV7-9; CDR3nt: TGTGCCAGCAGCTTAGGGGCGGTTGTAGTGGAGCAGTACTTC; CDR3aa: CASSLGAVVVEQYF
d_gene: -; abundance: -; len: 14; j_gene: TRBJ1-5; v_gene: TRBV18; CDR3nt: TGTGCCAGCTCACCTTCTACTTCGGATCAGCCCCAGCATTTT; CDR3aa: CASSPSTSDQPQHF
d_gene: TRBD1; abundance: -; len: 18; j_gene: TRBJ1-1; v_gene: TRBV7-6; CDR3nt: TGTGCCAGCAGCTCAGAGCCGGGACAGGGGGCATTAAACACTGAAGCTTTCTTT; CDR3aa: CASSSEPGQGALNTEAFF
d_gene: -; abundance: -; len: 15; j_gene: TRBJ1-2; v_gene: TRBV9; CDR3nt: TGTGCCAGCAGCCCAGAAGCCTGGGCCAACTATGGCTACACCTTC; CDR3aa: CASSPEAWANYGYTF
d_gene: TRBD1; abundance: -; len: 15; j_gene: TRBJ1-1; v_gene: TRBV7-9; CDR3nt: TGTGCCAGCAGCCCCCACACAGGGGTTAACACTGAAGCTTTCTTT; CDR3aa: CASSPHTGVNTEAFF
d_gene: -; abundance: once; len: 16; j_gene: TRBJ1-3; v_gene: TRBV18; CDR3nt: TGTGCCAGCTCACCGTCGAGGGGATCCACTGGAAACACCATATATTTT; CDR3aa: CASSPSRGSTGNTIYF
d_gene: -; abundance: -; len: 16; j_gene: TRBJ2-2; v_gene: TRBV9; CDR3nt: TGTGCCAGCAGCGGCAAAGGGGGGACGAACACCGGGGAGCTGTTTTTT; CDR3aa: CASSGKGGTNTGELFF
d_gene: -; abundance: once; len: 14; j_gene: TRBJ1-5; v_gene: TRBV30; CDR3nt: TGTGCCAGTAAGAGTGGGGACTTAGGTCAGCCCCAGCATTTT; CDR3aa: CASKSGDLGQPQHF
d_gene: TRBD1; abundance: -; len: 18; j_gene: TRBJ2-2; v_gene: TRBV27; CDR3nt: TGTGCCAGCAGTTCCATATCCCCGCGGACAGGATCCACCGGGGAGCTGTTTTTT; CDR3aa: CASSSISPRTGSTGELFF
d_gene: TRBD1; abundance: -; len: 13; j_gene: TRBJ2-3; v_gene: TRBV7-3; CDR3nt: TGTGCCAGCAGCGCAAAACAGGGGGTTGTGCAGTATTTT; CDR3aa: CASSAKQGVVQYF
d_gene: TRBD1; abundance: -; len: 17; j_gene: TRBJ2-5; v_gene: TRBV3-1/TRBV3-2; CDR3nt: TGTGCCAGCAGCCTTACCGCCGGGACAGGTTTTGCGGAGACCCAGTACTTC; CDR3aa: CASSLTAGTGFAETQYF
d_gene: -; abundance: -; len: 14; j_gene: TRBJ2-3; v_gene: TRBV2; CDR3nt: TGTGCCAGCAGTGTTTTGGGGGCGGGGGATACGCAGTATTTT; CDR3aa: CASSVLGAGDTQYF
d_gene: -; abundance: -; len: 14; j_gene: TRBJ2-2; v_gene: TRBV7-6; CDR3nt: TGTGCCACCGGATCGAGGAGGGGCACCGGGGAGCTGTTTTTT; CDR3aa: CATGSRRGTGELFF
d_gene: -; abundance: few; len: 12; j_gene: TRBJ1-1; v_gene: TRBV12-3/TRBV12-4; CDR3nt: TGTGCCAGCAGTGCCCTTGCAGGGAAGGCTTTCTTT; CDR3aa: CASSALAGKAFF
d_gene: -; abundance: few; len: 13; j_gene: TRBJ2-3; v_gene: TRBV30; CDR3nt: TGTGCCTGGAGTCCCGGACAGACGGATACGCAGTATTTT; CDR3aa: CAWSPGQTDTQYF
d_gene: -; abundance: -; len: 12; j_gene: TRBJ1-2; v_gene: TRBV5-6; CDR3nt: TGTGCCAGCACACAGGGAGACTATGGCTACACCTTC; CDR3aa: CASTQGDYGYTF
d_gene: TRBD1; abundance: -; len: 14; j_gene: TRBJ1-1; v_gene: TRBV2; CDR3nt: TGTGCCAGCGGGGGGACAGGGGTGGGCACTGAAGCTTTCTTT; CDR3aa: CASGGTGVGTEAFF
d_gene: -; abundance: once; len: 15; j_gene: TRBJ2-5; v_gene: TRBV18; CDR3nt: TGTGCCAGCTCACCACTTAATTTTGCCCAAGAGACCCAGTACTTC; CDR3aa: CASSPLNFAQETQYF
d_gene: -; abundance: -; len: 13; j_gene: TRBJ1-1; v_gene: TRBV2; CDR3nt: TGTGCCAGCAAGGACCCCGGTGTCACTGAAGCTTTCTTT; CDR3aa: CASKDPGVTEAFF
d_gene: TRBD1; abundance: -; len: 14; j_gene: TRBJ2-7; v_gene: TRBV18; CDR3nt: TGTGCCAGCTCACCCCCGGGACAGTCCTACGAGCAGTACTTC; CDR3aa: CASSPPGQSYEQYF
d_gene: -; abundance: -; len: 15; j_gene: TRBJ1-2; v_gene: TRBV19; CDR3nt: TGTGCCAGTAGTATGAAAGACCCGTCTTATTATGGCTACACCTTC; CDR3aa: CASSMKDPSYYGYTF
d_gene: -; abundance: -; len: 14; j_gene: TRBJ2-7; v_gene: TRBV3-1/TRBV3-2; CDR3nt: TGTGCCAGCAGTCAACCGGGACCTTCGGCGGAGCAGTACTTC; CDR3aa: CASSQPGPSAEQYF
d_gene: -; abundance: -; len: 13; j_gene: TRBJ1-3; v_gene: TRBV7-2; CDR3nt: TGTGCCAGCAGCTTAGCCTCCGTAGACACCATATATTTT; CDR3aa: CASSLASVDTIYF
d_gene: TRBD1; abundance: -; len: 14; j_gene: TRBJ1-6; v_gene: TRBV6-2/TRBV6-3; CDR3nt: TGTGCCAGCAGTTACTCCGGGACAGGGTCTCCCCTCCACTTT; CDR3aa: CASSYSGTGSPLHF
d_gene: -; abundance: once; len: 16; j_gene: TRBJ1-1; v_gene: TRBV24-1; CDR3nt: TGTGCCACCAGTGATCGCAGGGAGGTGGTGAACACTGAAGCTTTCTTT; CDR3aa: CATSDRREVVNTEAFF
d_gene: -; abundance: -; len: 16; j_gene: TRBJ1-1; v_gene: TRBV27; CDR3nt: TGTGCCAGCAGTTTGGCCCCGGGACGGAAGAACACTGAAGCTTTCTTT; CDR3aa: CASSLAPGRKNTEAFF
d_gene: -; abundance: -; len: 21; j_gene: TRBJ2-5; v_gene: TRBV6-2/TRBV6-3; CDR3nt: TGTGCCAGCAGTTACGGTGGAATGATTTTATACGGCGGGGACTCCCAAGAGACCCAGTACTTC; CDR3aa: CASSYGGMILYGGDSQETQYF
d_gene: -; abundance: once; len: 15; j_gene: TRBJ2-5; v_gene: TRBV7-7; CDR3nt: TGTGCCAGCAGCTTGTCGGGGAGCCTCCAAGAGACCCAGTACTTC; CDR3aa: CASSLSGSLQETQYF
d_gene: TRBD2; abundance: -; len: 15; j_gene: TRBJ2-5; v_gene: TRBV11-2; CDR3nt: TGTGCCAGCAGCTCCGGAGCCCCGGGGGGGGAGACCCAGTACTTC; CDR3aa: CASSSGAPGGETQYF
d_gene: -; abundance: -; len: 17; j_gene: TRBJ1-5; v_gene: TRBV7-2; CDR3nt: TGTGCCAGCAGCCCTGCACAGGGAGGTATTGGCAATCAGCCCCAGCATTTT; CDR3aa: CASSPAQGGIGNQPQHF
d_gene: TRBD1; abundance: -; len: 16; j_gene: TRBJ2-5; v_gene: TRBV4-3; CDR3nt: TGCGCCAGCAGCCAAGACCTACAGGGGGTCAGGGAGACCCAGTACTTC; CDR3aa: CASSQDLQGVRETQYF
d_gene: TRBD1; abundance: -; len: 14; j_gene: TRBJ1-2; v_gene: TRBV6-2/TRBV6-3; CDR3nt: TGTGCCAGCAGTTCCTGGACAGGGGACTATGGCTACACCTTC; CDR3aa: CASSSWTGDYGYTF
d_gene: -; abundance: -; len: 16; j_gene: TRBJ1-6; v_gene: TRBV15; CDR3nt: TGTGCCACCAGCAGGTTCAGGCAGGACCTAGGGACACCCCTCCACTTT; CDR3aa: CATSRFRQDLGTPLHF
d_gene: -; abundance: -; len: 15; j_gene: TRBJ1-1; v_gene: TRBV5-4; CDR3nt: TGTGCCAGCACCTCCTACGGCACTCTAAACACTGAAGCTTTCTTT; CDR3aa: CASTSYGTLNTEAFF
d_gene: -; abundance: many; len: 15; j_gene: TRBJ2-7; v_gene: TRBV7-3; CDR3nt: TGTGCCAGCAGCTTAAGTGGGGGGCTCTCTAGGGAGCAGTACTTC; CDR3aa: CASSLSGGLSREQYF
d_gene: -; abundance: -; len: 14; j_gene: TRBJ2-7; v_gene: TRBV9; CDR3nt: TGTGCCAGCAGCGTAGATCAGGCGACTTACGAGCAGTACTTC; CDR3aa: CASSVDQATYEQYF
d_gene: -; abundance: -; len: 14; j_gene: TRBJ1-1; v_gene: TRBV15; CDR3nt: TGTGCCACCAGCAGAGATCGGGGCAGGTCTGAAGCTTTCTTT; CDR3aa: CATSRDRGRSEAFF
d_gene: TRBD1; abundance: -; len: 14; j_gene: TRBJ2-5; v_gene: TRBV2; CDR3nt: TGTGCCAGCATGTTGGACAGGGGAGGGGGGACCCAGTACTTC; CDR3aa: CASMLDRGGGTQYF
d_gene: -; abundance: once; len: 15; j_gene: TRBJ1-4; v_gene: TRBV5-1; CDR3nt: TGCGCCAGCAGCTTGGTCGGGGGGTCCTATGAAAAACTGTTTTTT; CDR3aa: CASSLVGGSYEKLFF
d_gene: TRBD1; abundance: -; len: 16; j_gene: TRBJ1-5; v_gene: TRBV19; CDR3nt: TGTGCCAGTAGTACGCTCGACAGGGGGCGCGCTCAGCCCCAGCATTTT; CDR3aa: CASSTLDRGRAQPQHF